This is a list of T cell receptor beta chains from one sample in a study of T-cell reconstitution after alpha-beta-depleted transplantation in children. TCRdb fed the PCR reads into MiXCR, producing one record per CDR3 protein. This table has around 500,000 distinct CDR3 sequences, about an eighth appearing once. This sample comprised PBMCs from the stem cell graft donor, obtained from the stem cell graft. The receptors shown here come from a human donor who donated a stem cell graft to a child with combined immunodeficiency. The CDR3 runs from the conserved cysteine through the conserved F or W. Fields, in order: V gene, CDR3 protein.

>TRBV13
CASGLAALGTGELFF
>TRBV15
CATSRGPRDAVYSNQPQHF
>TRBV12-3/TRBV12-4
CASSPHRDSNGGYTF
>TRBV7-2
CASSLSGARADTQYF
>TRBV2
CASSVGGVDEQYF
>TRBV4-3
CASSQDHEPQTSAQHF
>TRBV3-1
CASSQGTVNQPQHF
>TRBV6-1
CASSRDRGRRMNTEAFF
>TRBV11-2
CASSLVTGGRVKSYEQYF
>TRBV27
CASSSWTDSGGGELFF
>TRBV6-5
CASSYSGDHYNSNQPQHF
>TRBV6-1
CASTETKIGFNEQFF
>TRBV12-3/TRBV12-4
CASSLSSNNQPQHF
>TRBV4-3
CASSQDGSSGYEQYF
>TRBV5-1
CASSLDPRETQYF
>TRBV12-3/TRBV12-4
CASSLHGGGTGELFF
>TRBV15
CATSRVLGSNQPQHF
>TRBV7-9
CASHRGPPLGNTEAFF
>TRBV24-1
CATSDFRTGGTDTQYF
>TRBV6-5
CASSYSVLIVGGELFF
>TRBV5-5
CASSLEPGYLNTEAFF
>TRBV7-9
CASSLSHSLNEQFF
>TRBV4-1
CASSSTGGAGYEQYF
>TRBV24-1
CATSTRTSGGPHYNEQFF
>TRBV25-1
CASSEWSGMETQYF
>TRBV4-3
CASSQDFSGSAKAFF
>TRBV29-1
CSVSTGGSNQPQHF
>TRBV29-1
CSVRGWGGNEQFF
>TRBV20-1
CSANPGTSGRGSTGQYF
>TRBV7-2
CASGRRDKNSPLHF
>TRBV7-8
CASSGGLAGDTYEQYF
>TRBV3-1
CASSQDGLGVHEQYF
>TRBV29-1
CSVAPIFGTEAFF
>TRBV3-1
CASSPFGASGRKLNTGELFF
>TRBV24-1
CATSTGQVPDTQYF
>TRBV9
CASSVSGSYNSPLHF
>TRBV5-6
CATWTSGRDLGELFF
>TRBV3-1
CASSPHRGIPTMGQYF
>TRBV12-5
CASGSSGGGEKLFF
>TRBV14
CASSPILGTVEAFF
>TRBV12-3/TRBV12-4
CASSFDRRGDTQYF
>TRBV6-2/TRBV6-3
CASSYSSRQLTSGANVLTF
>TRBV25-1
CASSEFGGGGEKLFF
>TRBV12-3/TRBV12-4
CASRGPIQETQYF
>TRBV5-5
CASSLNRGALETQYF
>TRBV24-1
CATSVKETHNEQFF
>TRBV28
CASQGKGVSYEQYF
>TRBV27
CASSLRGAYEQYF
>TRBV29-1
CSASTSGNYEQYF
>TRBV4-3
CASSQEVVTGAEAGELFF
>TRBV20-1
CSARVQGVNTEAFF
>TRBV6-1
CASSESGTGSYEQYF
>TRBV9
CASSVRFGETQYF
>TRBV20-1
CSARTGGAETQYF
>TRBV24-1
CASLSVNTGELFF